Each of the 27 T cell receptor beta chains below was sequenced from the same sample in a study of CD8 T cells in Susac syndrome. The RNA, about 0.5 to 1 ug, was put through reverse transcription using random hexamers. One entry per CDR3 protein, called by TCRdb with MiXCR from the immunoSEQ multiplex PCR reads. Of about 180,000 distinct CDR3 sequences listed, roughly 94% are singletons. Specimen: CD4+ T cells from PBMCs. These TCRs come from a human donor with Susac syndrome.

The J gene is TRBJ2-3, the V gene TRBV18; unclear D gene. V dropped 5 bases and J dropped 2 bases, with 5 bases sitting between them. This CDR3 spans 12 amino acids. CDR1 KGHSH and CDR2 LQKENI come from the germline V gene. CDR3 amino acids: CASSVNTDTQYF. DNA of the CDR3: TGTGCCAGCTCAGTAAACACAGATACGCAGTATTTT.

Only one count was recorded for this clonotype. V usage is TRBV4-2 and J usage is TRBJ2-2; D call uncertain. The CDR3 has 12 residues. Trimming pared 1 base from V and 7 bases from J, leaving 4 bases between. Germline loops: CDR1 LGHNA, CDR2 YNFKEQ. As DNA, the CDR3 is TGTGCCAGCAGCCAAGTACGCGGGGAGCTGTTTTTT. This sequence encodes CASSQVRGELFF.

V gene TRBV4-3 combines with J gene TRBJ2-7; 8 nucleotides align to TRBD1. CDR3 length: 14 amino acids. The germline gives CDR1 LGHNA, CDR2 YSLEER. V dropped 1 base and J dropped 3; count of bases not matched to a gene: 2. The CDR3 here is CASSQGQGFYEQYF. CDR3 bases: TGCGCCAGCAGCCAAGGACAGGGGTTCTACGAGCAGTACTTC.

This rearrangement joins TRBV6-5 to TRBJ1-2; D gene uncertain. Looked up from germline, CDR1 is MNHEY and CDR2 is SVGAGI. The CDR3 covers 17 residues. The ends were cut back, 0 bases at V and 0 bases at J, with 14 bases in the middle. The CDR3 bases are TGTGCCAGCAGTTACTCCATAGCACTGGGATCTAACTATGGCTACACCTTC. The encoded protein is CASSYSIALGSNYGYTF.

The chain has TRBV27 and TRBJ1-2; 9 bases map to TRBD1. The CDR3 length is 15 residues. The germline V gene encodes CDR1 MNHEY and CDR2 SMNVEV (reference sequence). The V segment lost 4 bases and the J segment 2 bases; nucleotides outside the gene matches: 5. The CDR3 sequence is CASSSPGQGNYGYTF. The CDR3 DNA follows: TGTGCCAGCAGTTCCCCCGGACAGGGGAACTATGGCTACACCTTC.

The chain employs TRBV29-1 and TRBJ1-6; tentatively, D is TRBD1 (5 bases). Germline V gene data show CDR1 as SQVTM and CDR2 as ANQGSEA. This CDR3 comprises 16 residues. Trimming shortened V by 4 bases and J by 7 bases, and 20 bases separated the two germline ends. The CDR3: CSVVFGGLGANSPLHF. CDR3 nucleotides: TGCAGCGTTGTCTTTGGGGGACTCGGGGCGAATTCACCCCTCCACTTT.

This clonotype was seen only once. This sequence joins TRBV25-1 and TRBJ1-2; 9 bases map to TRBD1. Trimming removed 3 bases from V and 8 bases from J; junction bases left unmatched: 7. Germline V lookup: CDR1 MGHDK, CDR2 SYGVNS. The CDR3 sequence is 14 residues long. The CDR3 DNA follows: TGTGCCAGCAGTGAGTCGGGACAGGGTCTCGGCTACACCTTC. Translating gives CASSESGQGLGYTF.

The V gene is TRBV5-1, the J gene TRBJ2-3; D unclear. The CDR3 contains 11 residues. Germline V lookup: CDR1 SGHRS, CDR2 YFSETQ. The V gene lost 5 bases and the J gene lost 6 bases, with 7 bases spanning the gap. This CDR3 is CASRYSDTQYF. The CDR3 coding sequence is TGCGCCAGCAGATACTCGGATACGCAGTATTTT.

The rearrangement uses TRBV25-1 and TRBJ2-6; D possibly corresponds to TRBD2 (6 bases). The length of the CDR3 is 16 residues. CDR1 is MGHDK and CDR2 is SYGVNS in the germline V gene. Trimming took 1 base from V and 0 from J, leaving 7 bases between them. The CDR3 DNA reads TGTGCCAGCAGTGAATGGGGGGACTCTGGGGCCAACGTCCTGACTTTC. Translation: CASSEWGDSGANVLTF.

This clonotype is a singleton in its sample. The chain recombines TRBV9 with TRBJ2-5; D is uncertain. The CDR3 is 13 residues long. The V gene lost 1 base and the J gene lost 5 bases, with 9 bases spanning the gap. The V gene's germline CDR1 is SGDLS and CDR2 YYNGEE. The CDR3 region is CASSVSQSETQYF. The CDR3, as DNA: TGTGCCAGCAGCGTATCCCAGTCGGAGACCCAGTACTTC.

This chain connects TRBV20-1 to TRBJ2-7, with D possibly matching TRBD2 (7 bases). This CDR3 is built from 13 residues. V lost 5 bases and J 4 bases, leaving 15 bases between the germline ends. Germline CDR1 reads DFQATT; CDR2 reads SNEGSKA (reference sequence). In DNA form, the CDR3 reads TGCAGTGCTCTAGGGGGGGGTGGGTACGAGCAGTACTTC. Residues: CSALGGGGYEQYF.

The chain links TRBV29-1 to TRBJ2-2; 9 bases align to TRBD1. The CDR3 contains 14 residues. Trimming at V came to 6 bases and at J to 6 bases, leaving 8 bases not matched to a gene. Germline lookup yields CDR1 SQVTM and CDR2 ANQGSEA. CDR3 coding DNA: TGCAGCGTACCGGGACAGGGCACCCCCGGGGAGCTGTTTTTT. It is translated as CSVPGQGTPGELFF.

The chain is built from TRBV24-1 and TRBJ2-1; 8 bases are shared with TRBD2. CDR1 is KGHDR and CDR2 is SFDVKD in the germline V gene. V was pared by 3 bases and J by 2 bases, with 5 bases of the junction left unmatched. There are 16 residues in the CDR3. The DNA of the CDR3 is TGTGCCACCAGTGATCAAAGCGGGGGACCCTACAATGAGCAGTTCTTC. It specifies CATSDQSGGPYNEQFF.

This sequence joins TRBV20-1 and TRBJ2-1; D is perhaps TRBD1 or TRBD2 (5 bases each). The CDR3 loop spans 14 amino acids. V lost 0 bases to trimming and J lost 7 bases, with 13 bases between them. Germline V gene data show CDR1 as DFQATT and CDR2 as SNEGSKA (reference sequence). Here the CDR3 reads CSARDPRGANEQFF. The CDR3 DNA is TGCAGTGCTAGAGATCCCCGAGGGGCGAATGAGCAGTTCTTC.

This chain joins TRBV18 and TRBJ1-1; TRBD1 matches 9 bases. The V gene's germline CDR1 is KGHSH and CDR2 LQKENI. V gave up 6 bases and J gave up 1 base; unmatched junction bases: 6. The CDR3 totals 15 residues. The CDR3 nucleotides are TGTGCCAGCTCGGTACAGGGGGCCGGGAACACTGAAGCTTTCTTT. The encoded protein is CASSVQGAGNTEAFF.

Note on this clonotype: Germline and junction disagree at one end, which may indicate a read error. V and J are TRBV12-3 or TRBV12-4 and TRBJ1-2, with 9 bases fitting TRBD1. There are 13 residues in the CDR3. In DNA form, the CDR3 reads TGTGCCAGCAGATTAGGACAGGGGAGTGGCTACACCTTC. Protein sequence: CASRLGQGSGYTF.

This chain links TRBV12-3 or TRBV12-4 with TRBJ1-6; 7 nucleotides match TRBD1. The CDR3 loop spans 14 amino acids. V was pared by 4 bases and J by 7 bases, with 4 bases of the junction left unmatched. CDR3 nucleotides: TGTGCCAGCAGTTCGGGACAGAGAAATTCACCCCTCCACTTT. As protein: CASSSGQRNSPLHF.

This chain joins TRBV6-2 or TRBV6-3 and TRBJ2-7; 8 bases fit TRBD1. CDR1 and CDR2 (germline): MNHEY, SVGEGT. The CDR3 covers 15 residues. J was trimmed by 0 bases and V by 4 bases; bases with no gene match: 5. The CDR3 loop reads CASSLQGVYSYEQYF. CDR3 coding DNA: TGTGCCAGCAGTTTACAGGGGGTCTACTCCTACGAGCAGTACTTC.

The chain couples TRBV12-3 or TRBV12-4 to TRBJ1-2; 10 bases align to TRBD1. The V segment lost 5 bases and the J segment 8 bases; nucleotides outside the gene matches: 11. There are 15 residues in the CDR3. DNA of the CDR3: TGTGCCAGCAGTCCGCGGGACAGGGGCGTAGGAGGCTACACCTTC. Translated, it gives CASSPRDRGVGGYTF.

This chain uses TRBV5-6 with TRBJ2-7; 7 bases line up with TRBD1. CDR1 and CDR2 (germline): SGHDT, YYEEEE. J lost 0 bases, V lost 2 bases, and 5 bases had no gene match. This CDR3 is 15 amino acids long. This CDR3 is CASSLQGTGSYEQYF. DNA for the CDR3: TGTGCCAGCAGCTTACAGGGGACCGGCTCCTACGAGCAGTACTTC. Full variable domain (missing parts from reference TRBV5-6 and TRBJ2-7): DAGVTQSPTHLIKTRGQQVTLRCSPKSGHDTVSWYQQALGQGPQFIFQYYEEEERQRGNFPDRFSGHQFPNYSSELNVNALLLGDSALYLCASSLQGTGSYEQYFGPGTRLTVT.

The chain uses TRBV11-3 and TRBJ2-1; tentative D call: TRBD2 (6 bases). The germline V gene has CDR1 SGHNT and CDR2 YENEEA. V gave up 6 bases and J gave up 0 bases, with 15 bases separating them. CDR3 length: 16 amino acids. This CDR3 reads CASSRGRESSYNEQFF. CDR3 bases: TGTGCCAGCAGTCGCGGACGGGAGAGCTCCTACAATGAGCAGTTCTTC.

The CDR3: CASSQTQGGDWIYQPQHF. CDR3 DNA sequence: TGCGCCAGCAGCCAAACCCAGGGGGGGGATTGGATTTATCAGCCCCAGCATTTT. This chain links TRBV5-1 with TRBJ1-5; 7 bases are shared with TRBD1. Germline trimming cut 4 bases from V and 5 bases from J; bases unmatched to any gene: 18. Germline V gives CDR1 SGHRS, CDR2 YFSETQ. The CDR3 is made up of 18 amino acids.

V gene TRBV27 combines with J gene TRBJ2-1; 7 nucleotides line up with TRBD2. CDR3 length: 14 amino acids. V lost 5 bases and J lost 10; bases outside the gene matches: 11. The germline gives CDR1 MNHEY, CDR2 SMNVEV (reference sequence). Here the CDR3 DNA reads TGTGCCAGCAGTCCCGGGACTACCCCACGGGAGCAGTTCTTC. This codes for CASSPGTTPREQFF.

This chain joins TRBV6-2 or TRBV6-3 and TRBJ1-5; D is undetermined. In germline, CDR1 is MNHEY, CDR2 SVGEGT. The CDR3 spans 13 residues. V dropped 2 bases and J dropped 9 bases, with 11 bases sitting between them. The CDR3 loop reads CASSYDHDRPQHF. The CDR3 DNA sequence: TGTGCCAGCAGTTACGACCACGACCGGCCCCAGCATTTT.

This clonotype appeared once. The chain couples TRBV9 to TRBJ2-7; TRBD1 agrees at 7 bases. V gave up 0 bases and J gave up 5 bases; unmatched junction bases: 8. There are 15 residues in the CDR3. CDR1 SGDLS and CDR2 YYNGEE come from the germline V gene. CDR3 coding DNA: TGTGCCAGCAGCGTAGCGTACAGGGGTTTCGACGAGCAGTACTTC. Translated, it gives CASSVAYRGFDEQYF. The entire variable domain, with the rest obtained from reference TRBV9 and TRBJ2-7, is as follows: DSGVTQTPKHLITATGQRVTLRCSPRSGDLSVYWYQQSLDQGLQFLIQYYNGEERAKGNILERFSAQQFPDLHSELNLSSLELGDSALYFCASSVAYRGFDEQYFGPGTRLTVT.

This chain links TRBV20-1 with TRBJ2-6, with a weak D call TRBD2 (5 bases). V was shortened by 5 bases and J by 1 base, with 9 bases between the two germline ends. CDR1 and CDR2 (germline): DFQATT, SNEGSKA (reference sequence). This CDR3 has 14 amino acids. CDR3 in amino acids: CSAYPGSGANVLTF. In DNA, the CDR3 is TGCAGTGCTTACCCGGGGTCTGGGGCCAACGTCCTGACTTTC.

The chain couples TRBV20-1 to TRBJ1-2, with TRBD1 as a possible D gene (6 bases). The CDR3 spans 12 residues. The V end was cut by 5 bases, the J end by 6 bases, with 13 bases between. The V gene's germline CDR1 is DFQATT and CDR2 SNEGSKA (reference sequence). DNA of the CDR3: TGCAGTGCTCAGGACAGCGGAGATGGCTACACCTTC. Protein: CSAQDSGDGYTF.